This T cell receptor beta chain was sequenced for a study of control samples from healthy donors and cancer patients. Measured with immunoSEQ multiplex PCR; TCRdb has only the in-frame clones, and not every one. The sample holds over 150,000 clones, 94% seen once. Germline-derived CDR1 and CDR2 are KGHSH and LQKENI. This CDR3 region has 20 residues. V lost 4 bases to trimming and J lost 6 bases, with 33 bases between them. Sample: blood. The rearrangement uses TRBV18 and TRBJ1-2; D not resolved. This clonotype was sampled from a woman aged 18-29 years in good health. The CDR3 sequence: CASSLQVGVQTPLALHGYTF. Written as DNA, the CDR3 is TGTGCCAGCTCACTACAAGTGGGCGTACAGACTCCATTAGCCCTCCATGGCTACACCTTC.